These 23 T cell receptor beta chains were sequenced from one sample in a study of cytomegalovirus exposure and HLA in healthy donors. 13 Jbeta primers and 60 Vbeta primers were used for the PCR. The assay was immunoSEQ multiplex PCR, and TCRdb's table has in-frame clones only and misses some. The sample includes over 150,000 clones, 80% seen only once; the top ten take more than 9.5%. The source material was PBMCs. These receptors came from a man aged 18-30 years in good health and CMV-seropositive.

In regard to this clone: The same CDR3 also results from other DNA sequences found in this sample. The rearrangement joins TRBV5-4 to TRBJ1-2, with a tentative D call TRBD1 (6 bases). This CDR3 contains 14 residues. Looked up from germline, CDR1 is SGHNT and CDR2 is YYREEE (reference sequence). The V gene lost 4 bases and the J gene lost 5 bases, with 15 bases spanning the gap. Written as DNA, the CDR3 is TGTGCCAGCAGCCCTACAGGGTCAGGGTATGGCTACACCTTC. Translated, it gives CASSPTGSGYGYTF.

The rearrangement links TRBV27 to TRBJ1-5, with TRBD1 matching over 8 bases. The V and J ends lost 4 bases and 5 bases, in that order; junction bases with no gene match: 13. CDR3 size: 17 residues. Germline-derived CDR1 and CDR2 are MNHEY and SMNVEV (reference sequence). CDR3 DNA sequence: TGTGCCAGCAGTTCCAGGACAGGGACGGTGGAAGATCAGCCCCAGCATTTT. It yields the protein CASSSRTGTVEDQPQHF.

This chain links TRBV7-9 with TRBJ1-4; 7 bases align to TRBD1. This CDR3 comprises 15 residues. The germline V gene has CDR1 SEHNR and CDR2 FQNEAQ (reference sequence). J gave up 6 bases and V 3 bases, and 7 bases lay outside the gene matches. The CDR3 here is CASSFGDRADEKLFF. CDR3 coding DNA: TGTGCCAGCAGCTTCGGAGACAGGGCCGATGAAAAACTGTTTTTT.

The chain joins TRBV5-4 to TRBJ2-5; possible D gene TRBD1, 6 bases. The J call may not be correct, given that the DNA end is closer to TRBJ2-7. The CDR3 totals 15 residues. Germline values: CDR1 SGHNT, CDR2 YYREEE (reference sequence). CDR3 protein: CASSLGGGRAYEQYF. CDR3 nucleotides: TGTGCCAGCAGCTTGGGTGGGGGCAGAGCCTACGAGCAGTACTTC.

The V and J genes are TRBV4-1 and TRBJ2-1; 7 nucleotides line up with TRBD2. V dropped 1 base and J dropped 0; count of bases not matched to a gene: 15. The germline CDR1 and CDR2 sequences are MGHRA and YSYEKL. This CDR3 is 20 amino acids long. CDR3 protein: CASSQGVGLVGAFSYNEQFF. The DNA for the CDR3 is TGCGCCAGCAGCCAAGGCGTCGGACTAGTCGGGGCCTTCTCCTACAATGAGCAGTTCTTC.

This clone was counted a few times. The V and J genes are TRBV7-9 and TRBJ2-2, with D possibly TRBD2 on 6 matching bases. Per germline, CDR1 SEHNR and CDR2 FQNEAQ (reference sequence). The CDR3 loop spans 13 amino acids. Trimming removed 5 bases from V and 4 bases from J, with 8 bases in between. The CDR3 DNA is TGTGCCAGCAGCGCGGGACGCACCGGGGAGCTGTTTTTT. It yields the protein CASSAGRTGELFF.

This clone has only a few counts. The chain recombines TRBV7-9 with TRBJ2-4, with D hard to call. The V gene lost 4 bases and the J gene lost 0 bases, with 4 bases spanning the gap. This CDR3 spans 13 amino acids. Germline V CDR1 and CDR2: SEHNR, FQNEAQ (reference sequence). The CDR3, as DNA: TGTGCCAGCAGCTCTTTAGCCAAAAACATTCAGTACTTC. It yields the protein CASSSLAKNIQYF.

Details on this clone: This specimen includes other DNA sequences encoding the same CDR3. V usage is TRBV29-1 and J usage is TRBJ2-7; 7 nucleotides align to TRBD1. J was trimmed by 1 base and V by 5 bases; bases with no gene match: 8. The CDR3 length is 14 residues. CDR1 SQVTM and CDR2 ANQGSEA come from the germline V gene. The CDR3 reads CSVSPGQRSYEQYF. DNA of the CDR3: TGCAGCGTTTCGCCGGGACAGCGGTCCTACGAGCAGTACTTC.

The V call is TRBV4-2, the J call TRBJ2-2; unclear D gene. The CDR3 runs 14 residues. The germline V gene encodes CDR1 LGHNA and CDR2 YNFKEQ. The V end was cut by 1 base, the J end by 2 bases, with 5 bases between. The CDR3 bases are TGTGCCAGCAGCCAAGGGAGAAACACCGGGGAGCTGTTTTTT. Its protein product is CASSQGRNTGELFF.

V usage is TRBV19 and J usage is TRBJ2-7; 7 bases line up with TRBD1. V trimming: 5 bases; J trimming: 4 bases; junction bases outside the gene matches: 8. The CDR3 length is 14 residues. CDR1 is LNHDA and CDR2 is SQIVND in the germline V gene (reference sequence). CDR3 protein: CASSPSGTEYEQYF. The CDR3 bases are TGTGCCAGTAGTCCATCTGGGACAGAATACGAGCAGTACTTC.

Here the CDR3 DNA reads TGCGCCAGCAGCCTCCGGGACAGCTCCTACAATGAGCAGTTCTTC. This encodes CASSLRDSSYNEQFF. The rearrangement uses TRBV4-1 and TRBJ2-1; 7 bases line up with TRBD1. Trimming removed 4 bases from V and 0 bases from J; junction bases left unmatched: 3. The CDR3 loop spans 15 amino acids. In germline, CDR1 is MGHRA, CDR2 YSYEKL.

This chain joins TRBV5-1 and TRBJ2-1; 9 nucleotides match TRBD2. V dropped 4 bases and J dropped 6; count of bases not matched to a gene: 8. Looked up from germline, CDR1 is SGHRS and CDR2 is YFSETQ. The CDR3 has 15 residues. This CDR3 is CASSPTGTSSNEQFF. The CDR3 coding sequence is TGCGCCAGCAGCCCGACCGGGACTAGCAGCAATGAGCAGTTCTTC.

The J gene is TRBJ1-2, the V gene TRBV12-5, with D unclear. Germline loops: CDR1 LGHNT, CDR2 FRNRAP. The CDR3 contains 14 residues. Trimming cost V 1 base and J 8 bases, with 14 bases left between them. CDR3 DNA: TGTGCTAGTGGTTTGGAACCCTCTCCGGGGGGCTACACCTTC. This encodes CASGLEPSPGGYTF. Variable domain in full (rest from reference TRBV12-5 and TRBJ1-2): DARVTQTPRHKVTEMGQEVTMRCQPILGHNTVFWYRQTMMQGLELLAYFRNRAPLDDSGMPKDRFSAEMPDATLATLKIQPSEPRDSAVYFCASGLEPSPGGYTFGSGTRLTVV.

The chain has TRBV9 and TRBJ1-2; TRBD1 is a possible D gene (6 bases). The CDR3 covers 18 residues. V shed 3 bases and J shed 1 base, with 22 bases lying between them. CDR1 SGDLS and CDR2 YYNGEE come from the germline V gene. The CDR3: CASSDGGGGRTGNYGYTF. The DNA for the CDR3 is TGTGCCAGCAGCGATGGCGGTGGGGGCAGGACGGGTAACTATGGCTACACCTTC.

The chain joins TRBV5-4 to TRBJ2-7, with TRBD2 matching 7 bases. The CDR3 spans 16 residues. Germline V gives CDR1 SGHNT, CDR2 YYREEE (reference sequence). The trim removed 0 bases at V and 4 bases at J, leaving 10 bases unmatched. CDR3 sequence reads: CASSLEGGRGTYEQYF. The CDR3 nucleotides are TGTGCCAGCAGCTTGGAGGGCGGGAGAGGTACATACGAGCAGTACTTC.

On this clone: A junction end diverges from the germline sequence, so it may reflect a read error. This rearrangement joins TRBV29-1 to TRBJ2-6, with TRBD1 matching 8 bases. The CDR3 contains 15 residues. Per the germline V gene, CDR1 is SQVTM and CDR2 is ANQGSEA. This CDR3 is CSVQGAHSGANGLTF. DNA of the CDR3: TGCAGCGTTCAGGGGGCGCACTCTGGGGCCAACGGCCTGACTTTC.

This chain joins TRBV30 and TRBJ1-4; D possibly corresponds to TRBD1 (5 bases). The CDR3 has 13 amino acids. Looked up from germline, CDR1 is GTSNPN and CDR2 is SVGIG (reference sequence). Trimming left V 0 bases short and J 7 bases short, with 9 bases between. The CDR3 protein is CAWSVTRAEKLFF. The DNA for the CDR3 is TGTGCCTGGAGTGTAACCAGGGCTGAAAAACTGTTTTTT.

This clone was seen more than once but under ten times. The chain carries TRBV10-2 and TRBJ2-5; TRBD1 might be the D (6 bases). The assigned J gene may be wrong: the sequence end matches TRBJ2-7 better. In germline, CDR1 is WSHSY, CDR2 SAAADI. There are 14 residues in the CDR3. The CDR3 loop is CASRAPQGNYEQYF. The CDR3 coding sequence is TGCGCCAGCAGGGCCCCACAGGGTAACTACGAGCAGTACTTC.

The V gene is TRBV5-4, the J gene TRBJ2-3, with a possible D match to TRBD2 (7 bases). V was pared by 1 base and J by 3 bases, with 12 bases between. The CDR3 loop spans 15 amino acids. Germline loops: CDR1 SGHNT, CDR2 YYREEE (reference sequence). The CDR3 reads CASSLTGGRTDTQYF. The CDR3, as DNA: TGTGCCAGCAGCTTGACGGGGGGCCGTACAGATACGCAGTATTTT.

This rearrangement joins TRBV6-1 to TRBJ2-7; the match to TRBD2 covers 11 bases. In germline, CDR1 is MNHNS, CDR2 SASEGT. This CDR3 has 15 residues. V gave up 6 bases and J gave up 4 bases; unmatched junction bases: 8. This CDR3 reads CASSSSSGGSYEQYF. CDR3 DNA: TGTGCCAGCAGCAGTTCTAGCGGGGGGTCGTACGAGCAGTACTTC.

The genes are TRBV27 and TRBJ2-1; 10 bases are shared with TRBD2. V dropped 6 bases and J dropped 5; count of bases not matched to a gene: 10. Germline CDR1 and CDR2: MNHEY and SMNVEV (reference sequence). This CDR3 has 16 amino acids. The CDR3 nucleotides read TGTGCCAGCAGCCCACTATGGACTAGCGGAGACAATGAGCAGTTCTTC. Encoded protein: CASSPLWTSGDNEQFF.

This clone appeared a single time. CDR3 nucleotides: TGTGCCAGCAGACCGGGACAGGGGGCCGGCTACACCTTC. Protein sequence: CASRPGQGAGYTF. The gene calls are TRBV6-4 and TRBJ1-2; 12 bases are a match to TRBD1. Germline assignment: CDR1 MRHNA and CDR2 SNTAGT. CDR3 size: 13 residues. The V and J ends lost 6 bases and 8 bases, in that order; junction bases with no gene match: 4.

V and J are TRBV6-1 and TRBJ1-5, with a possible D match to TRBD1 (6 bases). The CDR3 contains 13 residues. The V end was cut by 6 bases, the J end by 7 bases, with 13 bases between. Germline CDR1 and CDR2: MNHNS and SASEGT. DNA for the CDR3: TGTGCCAGCAGCCCCCGGGGGGCACAGCCCCAGCATTTT. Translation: CASSPRGAQPQHF.